This entry describes one T cell receptor beta chain. The antigen it binds to is not known. Qualities for individual bases were not recorded, and no much larger clone is one base off. The data originate from a study of blood T cells in healthy people across ages (dated by TCRdb to between 2014 and 2017). Describing the broader study: In model experiments, template switching captured about one uniquely barcoded TCR beta cDNA molecule for every two T cells. The study measured age-related changes in TCR beta repertoire diversity using deep sequencing normalized with unique cDNA molecular identifiers. The study analyzed two additional independent replicas of 1 million unique cDNA reads from the same blood draw for two donors, one aged 18 to 30 and one aged 80 or older. The donors were split into four age groups: young (average roughly 15 years), middle-aged (39), aged (more than 55) and long-lived (82). To avoid experimental bias, donors of different ages were randomly spread across the sequencing lanes. Results the study describes overall, beyond this receptor: Observed TCR beta diversity per million T cells fell roughly linearly with age, and a significant reduction was already apparent by age approximately 40. Compared with the aged group, more naive CD4+ T cells, fewer expanded clones and increased TCR diversity were shown by the long-lived group, suggesting age selection. Because donor CMV infection status was unknown, age-related changes in expanded clonotypes were potentially confounded. A strong correlation was found between observed TCR beta diversity and the percentage of naive T cells measured by flow cytometry. Estimates of total diversity from one million sequenced T cells were regarded as lower bounds and underestimates. Since profiling was done on bulk unsorted PBMCs, naive and antigen-experienced compartments could not be conclusively compared.

Library prep was done by 5' RACE. The reads were generated on an Illumina HiSeq 2500. A second roughly 7 to 12 cycle PCR used a sample-barcoded 5' primer and a J-beta primer mix. A template-switch 5' adaptor carrying 12 random nucleotides introduced a unique molecular identifier onto each TCR beta cDNA molecule. Each sample yielded at least 2.5 million CDR3-containing paired-end reads. The Mint cDNA synthesis kit, primed by a TRBC-specific oligonucleotide, was used to synthesize first-strand cDNA from all RNA. Following uracil-DNA glycosylase treatment, all cDNA underwent a first 18-cycle PCR with the universal primers M1SS and BC2_uni_R. As for the authors' bioinformatics: For normalization, 1 million high-quality reads, each with a distinct molecular identifier, were randomly selected from each sample. Instead of being binned into consensus sequences, reads with shared molecular identifiers were discarded. CDR3 identification, clonotype clustering and error correction used MiTCR with a Q25 quality threshold and the strictest error-elimination algorithm. A nonparametric unseen species model using Euler transformation provided a lower-bound estimate of total TCR beta diversity. Starting from the raw public reads, TCRdb applied fastp trimming at Q25, assembled clones with MiXCR and retained in-frame beta chains. Rows merge per CDR3 protein into single entries with the most common DNA and genes. TCRdb, rather than the study authors, made the V and J calls. The sample data list more than 1.4 million distinct CDR3 sequences, and about 43% of these were observed just once. The leading ten clones occupy approximately 7.9% of the sample.

The donors were 40 or so Caucasian individuals from Russia, aged 6 to 90 years, who were systemically healthy. Approximately 9.7 milliliters of peripheral blood were drawn from each donor into EDTA-treated Vacutainer tubes. Ficoll-Paque density-gradient centrifugation was used to isolate PBMCs, with at least 6 million per sample. Total RNA was extracted from PBMCs with Trizol reagent, with at least 5 micrograms obtained per sample. Naive CD45RAhigh/CD27high T cell percentages were measured by flow cytometry on a PBMC aliquot from every donor. The V end loses 3 bases and the J end loses 2 bases, and a stretch of 13 bases separates them. Per the germline V gene (reference sequence), GTSNPN is the CDR1 and SVGIG is the CDR2. Inclusive of the bounding cysteine and phenylalanine, the CDR3 is 14 residues long. The kept DNA is CDR3 alone, 42 bases in frame from the first base.

This TCR was recovered from a woman under 30 in good health. Material for sequencing was blood. This sequence uses TRBV30 and TRBJ1-2, with the D gene too uncertain to name. In nucleotide form, the sequence is TGTGCCTGGAGCCCTTTGGGAGGGAACTATGGCTACACCTTC. Its protein product is CAWSPLGGNYGYTF. With the portions outside the CDR3 filled from the reference TRBV30 and TRBJ1-2 genes, the complete variable region becomes SQTIHQWPATLVQPVGSPLSLECTVEGTSNPNLYWYRQAAGRGLQLLFYSVGIGQISSEVPQNLSASRPQDRQFILSSKKLLLSDSGFYLCAWSPLGGNYGYTFGSGTRLTVV.